This TCR beta chain was profiled in a study of CD8 T cells in Susac syndrome. The T cells that were sequenced for TCR beta were CD8+ and CD4+ cells from blood. TEMRA cells were enriched by FACS, and CD4+ and CD8+ T cells were negatively isolated. The CDR3 is made up of 11 amino acids. V lost 4 bases and J 1 base, leaving 4 bases between the germline ends. Germline CDR1 is SQVTM and CDR2 is ANQGSEA. Random hexamers were used to reverse transcribe an amount of roughly 0.5 to 1 ug RNA. A single record per CDR3 protein comes from TCRdb applying MiXCR to the immunoSEQ multiplex PCR reads. The sample carries approximately 270,000 distinct CDR3 sequences, just over 90% recorded once.

Sequencing was done on a sample of CD4+ T cells from PBMCs. The chain has TRBV29-1 and TRBJ2-5; D unresolved. This clonotype was obtained from a human donor with multiple sclerosis. CDR3 sequence (DNA): TGCAGCGTTGCTGTCCAAGAGACCCAGTACTTC. Amino acids: CSVAVQETQYF.